This T cell receptor (beta chain) emerged from a study of T cell responses to AZD1222 COVID-19 vaccine. Study outcomes and limitations: Breadth and depth of Spike-specific TCRs rose after two AZD1222 doses. In all cases, repertoires were sampled only after the peak T cell response.

The assay was immunoSEQ multiplex PCR, and TCRdb's table has in-frame clones only and misses some. The sample shows about 67,000 clones, 83% of them seen only once. The CDR3 loop spans 20 amino acids. V was trimmed by 0 bases and J by 1 base, leaving 21 bases between them. Per the germline V gene, CDR1 is SGHTA and CDR2 is FQGNSA. As to this clone: The antigen remains undetermined.

The sequence was collected from an adult who received the AZD1222 COVID-19 vaccine. Sequenced material: peripheral blood, taken 28 days after the second AZD1222 dose. J is TRBJ2-2 and V is TRBV7-2; possible D gene TRBD1, 6 bases. CDR3 in amino acids: CASSLAPSGHLPLNTGELFF. In nucleotides, the CDR3 is TGTGCCAGCAGCTTAGCTCCCTCGGGACACCTACCTTTGAACACCGGGGAGCTGTTTTTT.